This TCR beta chain came from a study of response to subunit inactivated influenza vaccine. From the RT-PCR reads, TCRdb called clonotypes with MiXCR, one entry per CDR3 protein. The table records more than 500,000 distinct CDR3 sequences, about 11% of them present only once. Trimming stripped 2 bases from V and 2 bases from J, with 16 bases between. Germline CDR1 is DFQATT and CDR2 is SNEGSKA (reference sequence). This CDR3 is built from 16 residues. These data were also filed under a second study, of T cells expressing NK-cell markers. That report adds: 5'RACE template switching with UMIs produced the TCR beta cDNA. Anti-gamma-delta TCR antibody use in several experiments restricted sorting to alpha-beta TCR T cells. Dominant NKG2C+ clonotypes in a handful of donors made up roughly 1.0-7.0% of CD8+ T cells. These clonotypes also led the CD3+CD56-NKG2C+ fraction in four donors.

The chain couples TRBV20-1 to TRBJ2-1; TRBD2 is a possible D gene (6 bases). This receptor was identified in a man over 45 who received an inactivated influenza vaccine. Specimen: PBMCs from blood, collected on the day of vaccination. In DNA, the CDR3 is TGCAGTGCTAGAACCGTTACGGGAGACGCCTACAATGAGCAGTTCTTC. It specifies CSARTVTGDAYNEQFF.